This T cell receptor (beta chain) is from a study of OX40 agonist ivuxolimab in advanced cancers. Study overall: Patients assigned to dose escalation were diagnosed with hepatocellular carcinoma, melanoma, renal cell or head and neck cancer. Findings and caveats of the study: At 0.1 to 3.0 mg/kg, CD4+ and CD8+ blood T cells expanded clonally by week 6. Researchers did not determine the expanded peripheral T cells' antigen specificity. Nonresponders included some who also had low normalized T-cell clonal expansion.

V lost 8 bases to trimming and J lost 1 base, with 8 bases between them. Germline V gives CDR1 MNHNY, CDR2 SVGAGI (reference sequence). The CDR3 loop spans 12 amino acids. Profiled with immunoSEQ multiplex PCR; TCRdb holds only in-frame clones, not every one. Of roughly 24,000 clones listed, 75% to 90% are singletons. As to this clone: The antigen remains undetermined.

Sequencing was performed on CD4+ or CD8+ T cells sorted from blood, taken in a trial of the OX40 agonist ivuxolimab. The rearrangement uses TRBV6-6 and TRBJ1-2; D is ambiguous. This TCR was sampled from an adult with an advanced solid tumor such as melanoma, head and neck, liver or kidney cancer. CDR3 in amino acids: CASSDGNYGYTF. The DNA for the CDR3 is TGTGCCAGCTCGGACGGTAACTATGGCTACACCTTC.